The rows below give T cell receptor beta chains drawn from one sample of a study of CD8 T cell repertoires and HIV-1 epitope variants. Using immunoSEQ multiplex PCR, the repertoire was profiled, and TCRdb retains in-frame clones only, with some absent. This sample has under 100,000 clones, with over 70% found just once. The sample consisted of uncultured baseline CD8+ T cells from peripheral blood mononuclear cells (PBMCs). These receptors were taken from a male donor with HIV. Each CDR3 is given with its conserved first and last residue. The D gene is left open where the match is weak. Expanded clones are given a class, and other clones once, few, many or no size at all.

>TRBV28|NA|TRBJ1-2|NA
TGTGCCAGCAAAAAACAGGGATTTAACTATGGCTACACCTTC
CASKKQGFNYGYTF
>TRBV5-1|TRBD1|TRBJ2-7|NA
TGCGCCAGCAGCGGCGGACAGGTTCGGCTCGACGAGCAGTACTTC
CASSGGQVRLDEQYF
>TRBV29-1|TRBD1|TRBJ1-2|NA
TGCAGCGTTCTCCCAGACAGGGTTTATGGCTACACCTTC
CSVLPDRVYGYTF
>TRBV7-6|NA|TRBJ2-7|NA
TGTGCCAGCAGCAACTCCAGGGACGAGCAGTACTTC
CASSNSRDEQYF
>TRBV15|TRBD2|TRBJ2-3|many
TGTGCCACCAGCAGACGATCCGGGACTAGGACAGATACGCAGTATTTT
CATSRRSGTRTDTQYF
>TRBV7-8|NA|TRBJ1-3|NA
TGTGCCAGCAACCAGGGTGGGGCTAGCTCTGGAAACACCATATATTTT
CASNQGGASSGNTIYF
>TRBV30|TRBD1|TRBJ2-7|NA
TGTGCCTGGAGCCCCGGACAGGGCAACTACGAGCAGTACTTC
CAWSPGQGNYEQYF
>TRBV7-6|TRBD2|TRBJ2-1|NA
TGTGCCAGCAGGGCCTCTAGCGGAGCATACAATGAGCAGTTCTTC
CASRASSGAYNEQFF
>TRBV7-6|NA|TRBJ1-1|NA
TGTGCCAGCAGCTTACTGCGGGGGACGACTGAAGCTTTCTTT
CASSLLRGTTEAFF
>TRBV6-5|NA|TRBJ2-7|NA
TGTGCCAGCAGGGACGGGTCAACCTACGAGCAGTACTTC
CASRDGSTYEQYF
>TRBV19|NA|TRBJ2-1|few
TGTGCCAGTAGGATCCCTCCAGACAATGAGCAGTTCTTC
CASRIPPDNEQFF
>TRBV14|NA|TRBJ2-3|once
TGTGCCAGCAGCCGTATTGGCACAGATACGCAGTATTTT
CASSRIGTDTQYF
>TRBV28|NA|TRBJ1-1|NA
TGTGCCAGCAGTTTAGTCCCGGACACTGAAGCTTTCTTT
CASSLVPDTEAFF
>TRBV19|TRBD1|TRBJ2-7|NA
TGTGCCAGTACGGACAGGGCCTACGAGCAGTACTTC
CASTDRAYEQYF
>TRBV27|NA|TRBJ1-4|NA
TGTGCCAGCAGTGGGGCTAATGAAAAACTGTTTTTT
CASSGANEKLFF
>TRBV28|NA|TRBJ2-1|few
TGTGCCAGCAGTTGGGGTAGTGTTGAGCAGTTCTTC
CASSWGSVEQFF
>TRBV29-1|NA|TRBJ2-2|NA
TGCAGCGTTTCGCCAGACGTGAACACCGGGGAGCTGTTTTTT
CSVSPDVNTGELFF
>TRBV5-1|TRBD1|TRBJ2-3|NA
TGCGCCAGCAGCTTATCGGGACAGGGGCCGACTACAGATACGCAGTATTTT
CASSLSGQGPTTDTQYF
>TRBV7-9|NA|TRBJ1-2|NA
TGTGCCAGCAGCTTCGGACAGCCTGAACCCTATGGCTACACCTTC
CASSFGQPEPYGYTF
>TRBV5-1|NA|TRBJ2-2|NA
TGCGCCAGCAGCTCGTTGGACACCGGGGAGCTGTTTTTT
CASSSLDTGELFF
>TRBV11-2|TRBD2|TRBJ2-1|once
TGTGCCAGCAGCTCTAGTCTAGCGGGGGCAACTTACAATGAGCAGTTCTTC
CASSSSLAGATYNEQFF
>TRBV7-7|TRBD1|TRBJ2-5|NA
TGTGCCAGCAGCCGACAGGGTCAAGAGACCCAGTACTTC
CASSRQGQETQYF
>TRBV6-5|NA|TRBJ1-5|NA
TGTGCCAGCAGTTCGGACAGACTGCGCCAGCCCCAGCATTTT
CASSSDRLRQPQHF
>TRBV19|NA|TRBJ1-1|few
TGTGCCACCACAGGGATGATCACTGAAGCTTTCTTT
CATTGMITEAFF
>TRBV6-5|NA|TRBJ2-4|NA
TGTGCCAGCAGTAATACGCACCCAGCCAAAAACATTCAGTACTTC
CASSNTHPAKNIQYF
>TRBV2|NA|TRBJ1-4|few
TGTGCCAGCAGTGATTCCCGGGGGGATGAAAAACTGTTTTTT
CASSDSRGDEKLFF
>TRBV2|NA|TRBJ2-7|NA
TGTGCCAGCAGTCGGGGCTACGAGCAGTACTTC
CASSRGYEQYF
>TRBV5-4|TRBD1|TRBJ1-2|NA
TGTGCCAGCAGCTTGAATTCGGGACAGAACTATGGCTACACCTTC
CASSLNSGQNYGYTF
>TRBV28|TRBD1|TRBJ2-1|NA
TGTGCCGGGGCGACCACAGGGGATGAGCAGTTCTTC
CAGATTGDEQFF
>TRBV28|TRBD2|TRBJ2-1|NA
TGTGCCAGCAGTTTGGGACTAGCGGGGGGTTTCTCCTACAATGAGCAGTTCTTC
CASSLGLAGGFSYNEQFF
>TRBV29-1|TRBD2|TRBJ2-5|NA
TGCAGCGTTGGTTCCCTAGCGGACCAAGAGACCCAGTACTTC
CSVGSLADQETQYF
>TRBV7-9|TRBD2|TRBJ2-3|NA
TGTGCCAGCAGCGTGACCGGGACTAGCGGTACAGATACGCAGTATTTT
CASSVTGTSGTDTQYF
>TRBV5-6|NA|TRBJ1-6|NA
TGTGCCAGCAGCTTGGTGGCTGGGCAGCCCGCTCCATCCCTCCACTTT
CASSLVAGQPAPSLHF
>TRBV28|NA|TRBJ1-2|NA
TGTGCCAGCGAGGGACAATCCTATGGCTACACCTTC
CASEGQSYGYTF
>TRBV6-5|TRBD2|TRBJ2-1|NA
TGTGCCAGCAGTTACGGTAGCGGGAGAGTACATGAGCAGTTCTTC
CASSYGSGRVHEQFF
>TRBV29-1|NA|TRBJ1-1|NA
TGCAGCGTGGAAGAGCCCCGGGGCACTGAAGCTTTCTTT
CSVEEPRGTEAFF
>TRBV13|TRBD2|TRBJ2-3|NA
TGTGCCAGCAGCTCCCCGGGACTAGCGGTTGTCTCCCCGGACACAGATACGCAGTATTTT
CASSSPGLAVVSPDTDTQYF